This T cell receptor beta chain appears in the sequencing data of a study of blood T cell repertoires in COVID-19. Measured with immunoSEQ multiplex PCR; TCRdb has only the in-frame clones, and not every one. The profile covers about 150,000 clones, with roughly 84% appearing a single time and about an eighth taken by the ten largest. The V end was cut by 2 bases, the J end by 1 base, with 8 bases between. CDR1 is MNHEY, CDR2 SVGAGI, per germline. This CDR3 has 14 amino acids. The specimen sequenced was peripheral blood. The rearrangement links TRBV6-5 to TRBJ1-1; D might be TRBD1 (6 bases). The TCR comes from a woman in her fifties or sixties with COVID-19, enrolled during active disease. CDR3 protein: CASSYRGANTEAFF. CDR3 coding DNA: TGTGCCAGCAGTTACCGGGGGGCGAACACTGAAGCTTTCTTT.